One and the same sample provided the 16 T cell receptor beta chains below, sequenced in a study of CD8+CD57+ T cells in acquired aplastic anemia. According to the study, genomic DNA was the template for TCR beta VDJ and CDR3 profiling. Each CDR3 protein gets one entry after TCRdb re-called the reads with MiXCR. The sample includes 200,000 to 250,000 distinct CDR3 sequences, approximately 35% of them seen just once. The sample consisted of sorted CD4+, CD8+, or CD8+CD57+ T cells (not recorded which) from PBMCs. The receptors were gathered from a human donor in good health, serving as a control.

The chain couples TRBV2 to TRBJ1-2; D may be TRBD1 (6 bases). CDR3 length: 14 amino acids. Germline CDR1 and CDR2: SNHLY and FYNNEI. Trimming removed 6 bases at V and 8 bases at J, with 19 bases between. CDR3 region: CASSLIVGGRGYTF. CDR3 coding DNA: TGTGCCAGCAGCCTCATCGTGGGGGGCCGCGGCTACACCTTC. The variable domain in full, completed from reference TRBV2 and TRBJ1-2, reads EPEVTQTPSHQVTQMGQEVILRCVPISNHLYFYWYRQILGQKVEFLVSFYNNEISEKSEIFDDQFSVERPDGSNFTLKIRSTKLEDSAMYFCASSLIVGGRGYTFGSGTRLTVV.

The CDR3: CSARGQAYGYTF. The CDR3 bases are TGCAGTGCTAGGGGACAGGCCTATGGCTACACCTTC. The chain carries TRBV20-1 and TRBJ1-2; the match to TRBD1 covers 8 bases. The length of the CDR3 is 12 residues. In germline, CDR1 is DFQATT, CDR2 SNEGSKA (reference sequence). Trimming removed 3 bases from V and 4 bases from J; junction bases left unmatched: 1.

This clonotype was observed at least ten times. The J gene is TRBJ1-1, the V gene TRBV7-6, with a possible D match to TRBD1 (6 bases). This CDR3 spans 12 amino acids. The V end was cut by 6 bases, the J end by 6 bases, with 11 bases between. Germline CDR1 SGHVS, CDR2 FNYEAQ. Here the CDR3 reads CASRPAGAEAFF. The DNA of the CDR3 is TGTGCCAGCAGGCCCGCAGGGGCTGAAGCTTTCTTT.

This clonotype was seen ten or more times. The rearrangement uses TRBV19 and TRBJ1-1; possibly TRBD1 for D (5 bases). Trimming took off 4 bases at V and 6 bases at J, with 15 bases between the two ends. The CDR3 has 14 residues. Germline values: CDR1 LNHDA, CDR2 SQIVND (reference sequence). The CDR3 DNA is TGTGCCAGTAGTAAGGGGCTGGGTTTGCCTGAAGCTTTCTTT. This encodes CASSKGLGLPEAFF.

This clonotype was recorded a few times. This chain joins TRBV24-1 and TRBJ1-5; weak D call: TRBD1 (6 bases). V was trimmed by 7 bases and J by 5 bases, leaving 14 bases between them. The CDR3 runs 14 residues. Germline CDR1 KGHDR, CDR2 SFDVKD. DNA of the CDR3: TGTGCCACCAGCCTAGGGGGGGGCGATCAGCCCCAGCATTTT. Protein product: CATSLGGGDQPQHF.

This clonotype was detected ten times or more. This chain connects TRBV5-1 to TRBJ2-3; no clear D. The CDR3 is 13 residues long. Trimming took 4 bases from V and 1 from J, leaving 7 bases between them. CDR1 SGHRS and CDR2 YFSETQ come from the germline V gene. The CDR3: CASSPIGTDTQYF. The CDR3 DNA reads as TGCGCCAGCAGCCCCATAGGCACAGATACGCAGTATTTT.

Details on this clonotype: A read error is possible here, since a much larger clone lies one base away. The chain is built from TRBV5-1 and TRBJ2-7, with TRBD2 matching 14 bases. Germline V gene sequence: CDR1 SGHRS, CDR2 YFSETQ. The CDR3 covers 17 residues. This chain's CDR3 is CASSLGGTSGRGYERYF. CDR3 DNA sequence: TGCGCCAGCAGTTTGGGAGGGACTAGCGGGAGAGGTTACGAGCGGTACTTC. The full variable domain, in which reference TRBV5-1 and TRBJ2-7 provide the parts outside the CDR3, is KAGVTQTPRYLIKTRGQQVTLSCSPISGHRSVSWYQQTPGQGLQFLFEYFSETQRNKGNFPGRFSGRQFSNSRSEMNVSTLELGDSALYLCASSLGGTSGRGYERYFGPGTRLTVT.

The rearrangement links TRBV20-1 to TRBJ2-5; 7 positions match TRBD1. Germline assignment: CDR1 DFQATT and CDR2 SNEGSKA (reference sequence). The CDR3 contains 12 residues. V dropped 8 bases and J dropped 1; count of bases not matched to a gene: 4. The CDR3 DNA is TGCAGTCCCCGACAGGGCCAAGAGACCCAGTACTTC. Its protein is CSPRQGQETQYF.

This clonotype was observed a few times. The chain recombines TRBV6-6 with TRBJ1-1, with D hard to call. The CDR3 has 13 residues. Germline assignment: CDR1 MNHNY and CDR2 SVGAGI (reference sequence). Trimming removed 2 bases at V and 5 bases at J, with 9 bases between. The CDR3 region has the DNA TGTGCCAGCAGTTACAGTCTTAGGACTGAAGCTTTCTTT. The encoded protein is CASSYSLRTEAFF.

This clonotype has a handful of counts. V usage is TRBV4-2 and J usage is TRBJ1-5; TRBD1 might be the D (5 bases). V lost 1 base, J lost 2 bases, and 9 bases lay in between. The germline V gene encodes CDR1 LGHNA and CDR2 YNFKEQ. The CDR3 has 15 residues. The CDR3 region is CASSQAGMGNQPQHF. The CDR3 nucleotides read TGTGCCAGCAGCCAAGCAGGGATGGGCAATCAGCCCCAGCATTTT.

This clonotype showed up many times. CDR3 protein: CATSDLLTDTQYF. CDR3 bases: TGTGCCACCAGTGATTTGCTCACAGATACGCAGTATTTT. The chain employs TRBV24-1 and TRBJ2-3; D is unclear. This CDR3 contains 13 residues. Trimming stripped 0 bases from V and 2 bases from J, with 2 bases between. CDR1 is KGHDR and CDR2 is SFDVKD in the germline V gene.

This clonotype was recorded once. No conserved phenylalanine or tryptophan ends this CDR3, so it is likely a read error. CDR3 amino acids: CSASDRAYNSPLHS. The CDR3 coding sequence is TGCAGTGCTAGCGACAGGGCCTATAATTCACCCCTCCACTCT. V gene TRBV20-1 combines with J gene TRBJ1-6, with 7 bases aligning to TRBD1. After removal of 3 bases from V and 2 bases from J, the junction contained 1 base not matched to a gene. CDR1 and CDR2 from the germline V gene are DFQATT and SNEGSKA (reference sequence). The CDR3 is made up of 14 amino acids.

The gene calls are TRBV20-1 and TRBJ2-3; maybe TRBD2 (5 bases). CDR3 length: 14 residues. The V and J ends lost 1 base and 0 bases respectively, with 8 bases between them. Germline values: CDR1 DFQATT, CDR2 SNEGSKA (reference sequence). The CDR3 DNA follows: TGCAGTGCTAGAGGAGCGGACAGCACAGATACGCAGTATTTT. As protein: CSARGADSTDTQYF.

Ten or more counts support this clonotype. This chain joins TRBV7-2 and TRBJ1-5; weak D call: TRBD1 (5 bases). The CDR3 is made up of 15 amino acids. Per germline, CDR1 SGHTA and CDR2 FQGNSA. Between the trimmed V and J ends, which lost 5 bases and 0 bases, there was a span of 11 bases. For the CDR3, the DNA is TGTGCCAGCAGCAGACAGCTTTTTAGCAATCAGCCCCAGCATTTT. Translating gives CASSRQLFSNQPQHF.

This clonotype was seen ten or more times. This chain connects TRBV6-1 to TRBJ1-2, with D possibly being TRBD1 (5 bases). The ends were cut back, 7 bases at V and 2 bases at J, with 17 bases in the middle. CDR3 length: 15 amino acids. Germline CDR1 reads MNHNS; CDR2 reads SASEGT. CDR3 DNA: TGTGCCAGCAAGGTTTACTTCAGGGAGAACTATGGCTACACCTTC. Protein sequence: CASKVYFRENYGYTF.

V is TRBV19 and J is TRBJ1-5; a weak D match, TRBD1 (5 bases). CDR1 and CDR2 (germline): LNHDA, SQIVND (reference sequence). Trimming removed 6 bases at V and 3 bases at J, with 15 bases between. CDR3 length equals 15 residues. The CDR3 loop reads CASSVAGRDNQPQHF. CDR3 DNA sequence: TGTGCCAGTAGCGTCGCAGGGCGCGACAATCAGCCCCAGCATTTT. Full variable domain (remainder filled in from reference TRBV19 and TRBJ1-5): DGGITQSPKYLFRKEGQNVTLSCEQNLNHDAMYWYRQDPGQGLRLIYYSQIVNDFQKGDIAEGYSVSREKKESFPLTVTSAQKNPTAFYLCASSVAGRDNQPQHFGDGTRLSIL.